The clone carrying this T cell receptor beta chain was observed a few times. Its antigen is still unknown. This entry belongs to a study of T cells in Graves' hyperthyroidism and ophthalmopathy. Whole-study findings and limits: Peripheral blood also featured most of the thyroid clonotypes expanded above 0.001. A model built on 13 V-J features separated ophthalmopathy from stable hyperthyroidism.

J gave up 6 bases and V 10 bases, and 11 bases lay outside the gene matches. The CDR3 loop spans 14 amino acids. Germline V gene lookup returns CDR1 KGHSH and CDR2 LQKENI. It was RNA transcripts that yielded the amplified TCR beta CDR3 regions. TCR CDR3 underwent first-round RT-PCR with the HTBI primer set. Each CDR3 protein gets one entry after TCRdb re-called the multiplex PCR reads with MiXCR. The sample contains roughly 750,000 distinct CDR3 sequences, 15% to 20% of which appear only once. The specimen sequenced was blood. The chain uses TRBV18 and TRBJ1-4, with TRBD1 matching 7 bases. This TCR was sampled from a man in his late teens or twenties with Graves' hyperthyroidism. CDR3 loop: CATSVLQGDEKLFF. DNA for the CDR3: TGTGCCACCTCCGTTCTTCAGGGGGATGAAAAACTGTTTTTT. The full variable domain, completed using reference TRBV18 and TRBJ1-4, is NAGVMQNPRHLVRRRGQEARLRCSPMKGHSHVYWYRQLPEEGLKFMVYLQKENIIDESGMPKERFSAEFPKEGPSILRIQQVVRGDSAAYFCATSVLQGDEKLFFGSGTQLSVL.